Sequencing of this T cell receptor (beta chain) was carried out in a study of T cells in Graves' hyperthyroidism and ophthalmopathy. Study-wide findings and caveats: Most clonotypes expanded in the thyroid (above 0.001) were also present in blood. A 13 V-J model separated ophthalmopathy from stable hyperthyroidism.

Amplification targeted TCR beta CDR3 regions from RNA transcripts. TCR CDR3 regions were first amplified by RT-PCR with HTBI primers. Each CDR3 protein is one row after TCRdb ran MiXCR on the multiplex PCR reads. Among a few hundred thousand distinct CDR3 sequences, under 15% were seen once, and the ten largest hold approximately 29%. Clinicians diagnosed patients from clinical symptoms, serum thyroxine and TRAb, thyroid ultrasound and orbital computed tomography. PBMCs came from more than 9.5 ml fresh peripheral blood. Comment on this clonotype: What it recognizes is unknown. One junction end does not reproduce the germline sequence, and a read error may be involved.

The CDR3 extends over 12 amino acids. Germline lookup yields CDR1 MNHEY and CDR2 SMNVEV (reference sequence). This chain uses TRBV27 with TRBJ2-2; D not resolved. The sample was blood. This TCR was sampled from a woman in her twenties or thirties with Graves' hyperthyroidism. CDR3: CARSLGTGELFF. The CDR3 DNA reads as TGTGCCAGGAGTTTAGGCACCGGGGAGCTGTTTTTT.